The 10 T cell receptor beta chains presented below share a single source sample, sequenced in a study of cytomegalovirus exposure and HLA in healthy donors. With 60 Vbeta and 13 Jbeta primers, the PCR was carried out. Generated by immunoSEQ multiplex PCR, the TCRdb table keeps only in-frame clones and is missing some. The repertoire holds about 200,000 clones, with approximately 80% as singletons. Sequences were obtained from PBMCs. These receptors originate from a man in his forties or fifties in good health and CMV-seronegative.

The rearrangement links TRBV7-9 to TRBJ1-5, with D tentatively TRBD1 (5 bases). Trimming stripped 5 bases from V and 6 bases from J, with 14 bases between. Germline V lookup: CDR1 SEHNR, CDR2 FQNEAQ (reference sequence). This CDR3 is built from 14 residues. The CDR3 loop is CASSEGAEGQPQHF. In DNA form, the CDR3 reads TGTGCCAGCAGCGAAGGGGCAGAAGGTCAGCCCCAGCATTTT.

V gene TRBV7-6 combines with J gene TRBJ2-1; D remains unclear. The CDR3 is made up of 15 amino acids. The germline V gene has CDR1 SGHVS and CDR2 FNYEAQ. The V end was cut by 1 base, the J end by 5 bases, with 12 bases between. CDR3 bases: TGTGCCAGCAGCTTAGATCTCAGGCCGGACAATGAGCAGTTCTTC. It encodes CASSLDLRPDNEQFF. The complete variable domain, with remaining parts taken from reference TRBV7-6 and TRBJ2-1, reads GAGVSQSPRYKVTKRGQDVALRCDPISGHVSLYWYRQALGQGPEFLTYFNYEAQQDKSGLPNDRFSAERPEGSISTLTIQRTEQRDSAMYRCASSLDLRPDNEQFFGPGTRLTVL.

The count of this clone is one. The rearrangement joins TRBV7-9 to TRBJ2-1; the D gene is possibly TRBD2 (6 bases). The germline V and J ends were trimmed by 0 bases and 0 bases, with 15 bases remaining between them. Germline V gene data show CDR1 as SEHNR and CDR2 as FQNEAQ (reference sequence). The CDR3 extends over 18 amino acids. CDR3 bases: TGTGCCAGCAGCTTAGCCTCCCGCGGGGTGGTCTCCTACAATGAGCAGTTCTTC. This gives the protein CASSLASRGVVSYNEQFF.

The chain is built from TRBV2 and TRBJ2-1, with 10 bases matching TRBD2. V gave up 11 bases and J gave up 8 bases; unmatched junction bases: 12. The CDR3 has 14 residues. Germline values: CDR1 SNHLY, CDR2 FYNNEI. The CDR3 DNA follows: TGTGCCGGACTGCCAGCGGGAGGGTGGGATGAGCAGTTCTTC. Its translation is CAGLPAGGWDEQFF.

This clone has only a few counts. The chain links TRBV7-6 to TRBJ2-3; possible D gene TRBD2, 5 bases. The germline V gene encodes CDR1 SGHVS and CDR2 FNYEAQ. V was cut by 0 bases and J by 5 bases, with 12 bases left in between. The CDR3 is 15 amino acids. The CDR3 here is CASSLADRDGDTQYF. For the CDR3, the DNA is TGTGCCAGCAGCTTAGCCGATCGGGATGGAGATACGCAGTATTTT.

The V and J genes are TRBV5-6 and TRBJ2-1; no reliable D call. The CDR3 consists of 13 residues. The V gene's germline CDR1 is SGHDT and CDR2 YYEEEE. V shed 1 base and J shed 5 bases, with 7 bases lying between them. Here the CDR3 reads CASSLIQNNEQFF. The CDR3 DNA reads TGTGCCAGCAGCTTGATCCAGAACAATGAGCAGTTCTTC.

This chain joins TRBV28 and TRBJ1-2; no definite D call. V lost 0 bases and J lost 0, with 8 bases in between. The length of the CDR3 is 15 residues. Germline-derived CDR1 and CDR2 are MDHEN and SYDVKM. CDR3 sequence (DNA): TGTGCCAGCAGTTTATGGGGCAGATCTAACTATGGCTACACCTTC. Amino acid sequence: CASSLWGRSNYGYTF.

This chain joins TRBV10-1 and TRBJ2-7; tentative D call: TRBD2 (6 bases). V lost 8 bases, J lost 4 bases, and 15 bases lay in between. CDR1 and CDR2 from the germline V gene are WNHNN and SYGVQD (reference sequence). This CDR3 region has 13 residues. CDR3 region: CASQAGPLYEQYF. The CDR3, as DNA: TGCGCCAGCCAGGCGGGACCACTATACGAGCAGTACTTC.

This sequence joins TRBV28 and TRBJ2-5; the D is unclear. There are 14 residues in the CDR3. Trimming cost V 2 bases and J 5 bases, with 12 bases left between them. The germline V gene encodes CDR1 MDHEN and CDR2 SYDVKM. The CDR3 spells CASSLAPGRETQYF. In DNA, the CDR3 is TGTGCCAGCAGTTTAGCTCCAGGTCGGGAGACCCAGTACTTC.

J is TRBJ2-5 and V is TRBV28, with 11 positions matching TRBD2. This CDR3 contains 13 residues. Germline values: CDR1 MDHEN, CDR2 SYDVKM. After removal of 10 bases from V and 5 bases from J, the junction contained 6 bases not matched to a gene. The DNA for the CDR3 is TGTGCCACGGGACTAGCGGTAGGGGAGACCCAGTACTTC. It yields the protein CATGLAVGETQYF.